This entry lists 5 T cell receptor beta chains sequenced from one sample in a study of T cell responses to AZD1222 COVID-19 vaccine. The data were produced by immunoSEQ multiplex PCR, yet TCRdb's version contains in-frame clones alone and is incomplete. This sample carries about 80,000 clones, approximately 90% of them seen once, and the ten largest clones take approximately 8%. The sample in question was peripheral blood, obtained 28 days after the second AZD1222 dose. These receptor sequences come from an adult who received the AZD1222 COVID-19 vaccine.

The chain uses TRBV5-6 and TRBJ2-4; possible D gene TRBD1, 5 bases. Germline V gene data show CDR1 as SGHDT and CDR2 as YYEEEE. Trimming stripped 3 bases from V and 4 bases from J, with 8 bases between. The CDR3 length is 13 residues. The CDR3 nucleotides read TGTGCCAGCAGCTCCCAGGGAAAAAACATTCAGTACTTC. It codes for CASSSQGKNIQYF.

The V and J genes are TRBV21-1 and TRBJ2-7; the DNA was not compared with TRBD1, the D call given in the table. TRBV21-1 is a pseudogene locus. The CDR3 spans 14 residues. In DNA, the CDR3 is TGTGCCAGCAGACAGGGGTTCGGTTTTGAGGAGCAGTACTTC. Translating gives CASRQGFGFEEQYF.

This chain joins TRBV7-3 and TRBJ2-1; 10 bases agree with TRBD2. Per the germline V gene, CDR1 is SGHTA and CDR2 is FQGTGA. J gave up 5 bases and V 4 bases, and 5 bases lay outside the gene matches. The CDR3 loop spans 15 amino acids. CDR3: CASSSLAGGHNEQFF. In nucleotides, the CDR3 is TGTGCCAGCAGCTCTTTAGCGGGAGGCCACAATGAGCAGTTCTTC.

This chain joins TRBV27 and TRBJ2-7; weak D call: TRBD2 (6 bases). The CDR3 is 13 residues long. CDR1 and CDR2 (germline): MNHEY, SMNVEV (reference sequence). The germline V and J ends were trimmed by 5 bases and 3 bases, with 11 bases remaining between them. The CDR3 spells CASSTSPYYEQYF. CDR3 in DNA: TGTGCCAGCAGTACTAGCCCGTACTACGAGCAGTACTTC.

The chain has TRBV5-1 and TRBJ2-7; D perhaps matches TRBD1 (5 bases). The CDR3 runs 15 residues. In germline, CDR1 is SGHRS, CDR2 YFSETQ. Between the trimmed V and J ends, which lost 4 bases and 9 bases, there was a span of 23 bases. The CDR3 region has the DNA TGCGCCAGCAGCCCCACGACAGCCGCCGGGTTTGGGCAGTACTTC. The encoded protein is CASSPTTAAGFGQYF.